These T cell receptor beta chains were read from a single sample in a study of early T cells in non-severe SARS-CoV-2 infection. Using its own MiXCR run on the 5' RACE reads, TCRdb lists one record per CDR3 protein. The sample records about 90,000 distinct CDR3 sequences, roughly 12% being singletons. The sequences come from whole blood, collected at baseline. These receptors all stem from an adult who was a healthcare worker with PCR-confirmed SARS-CoV-2 infection or an uninfected control (not recorded which). The CDR3 runs from the conserved cysteine through the conserved F or W. A D gene is named only where the DNA matches it firmly. A row's size may be missing; if present it is once, few, many or a size class.

TRBV6-2/TRBV6-3,TRBJ1-4,.,.,TGTGCCAGCAGTTACGGCGCGGGGACTACAGCGCCGAATGAAAAACTGTTTTTT,CASSYGAGTTAPNEKLFF
TRBV20-1,TRBJ2-1,TRBD2,few,TGCAGTGCTAGAGTTCCGACTAGCGGGGTGTCCTACAATGAGCAGTTCTTC,CSARVPTSGVSYNEQFF
TRBV12-3/TRBV12-4,TRBJ2-7,.,few,TGTGCCAGCAGCGCCCTTGAAGTCTCCTACGAGCAGTACTTC,CASSALEVSYEQYF
TRBV7-9,TRBJ2-2,.,.,TGTGCCAGCAGCTCGGATCCTCACACCGGGGAGCTGTTTTTT,CASSSDPHTGELFF
TRBV5-1,TRBJ2-1,TRBD1,many,TGCGCCAGCACCGCTCCGACAGGGATGGGGTACAATGAGCAGTTCTTC,CASTAPTGMGYNEQFF
TRBV9,TRBJ2-1,TRBD2,.,TGTGCCAGCAGCGTAGAGGGAGGGAGGGCCGCTTCCTACAATGAGCAGTTCTTC,CASSVEGGRAASYNEQFF
TRBV10-1,TRBJ2-5,TRBD2,.,TGCGCCAGCCTAGCGGGTTGTATCCAAGAGACCCAGTACTTC,CASLAGCIQETQYF
TRBV6-6,TRBJ1-2,.,few,TGTGCCAGCAGTTACCCCAATTTGGTCAGCCGAGCCTGGGACTATGGCTACACCTTC,CASSYPNLVSRAWDYGYTF
TRBV7-9,TRBJ2-1,.,few,TGTGCCAGCAGCTTAAGCGTGTTAGGGGATGAGCAGTTCTTC,CASSLSVLGDEQFF
TRBV15,TRBJ2-1,.,.,TGTGCCACCAGCAGAATGGGACTTAACAATGAGCAGTTCTTC,CATSRMGLNNEQFF
TRBV12-3/TRBV12-4,TRBJ2-3,TRBD1,many,TGTGCCAGCAGTTTGGTCCCCTTACAGGGGTTCCGCACAGATACGCAGTATTTT,CASSLVPLQGFRTDTQYF
TRBV7-7,TRBJ2-7,TRBD1,many,TGTGCTAGCAGTCCCGGACAGGGCTACGAGCAGTACTTC,CASSPGQGYEQYF
TRBV7-8,TRBJ1-2,TRBD1,few,TGTGCCAGCAGCCCTGGGGACAGGAGCCCTGTCTATGGCTACACCTTC,CASSPGDRSPVYGYTF
TRBV7-9,TRBJ2-3,TRBD2,.,TGTGCCAGCAGCTTAGCACCGGGGACTAGCGGTTACACAGATACGCAGTATTTT,CASSLAPGTSGYTDTQYF
TRBV5-6,TRBJ2-1,.,.,TGTGCCAGCAGCTTAGGTTCTAGCTCCTACAATGAGCAGTTCTTC,CASSLGSSSYNEQFF
TRBV5-1,TRBJ2-7,.,few,TGCGCCAGCAGCCCGGAAGGCGGGACGGGATTCTACGAGCAGTACTTC,CASSPEGGTGFYEQYF
TRBV19,TRBJ2-1,.,many,TGTGCCAGTAGTTTCCTGGGAAATGAGCAGTTCTTC,CASSFLGNEQFF
TRBV29-1,TRBJ2-3,.,.,TGCAGCGTTGGGCTAGTAGTGAAAGATACGCAGTATTTT,CSVGLVVKDTQYF
TRBV28,TRBJ1-5,TRBD1,few,TGTGCCAGCACCGACTCAAGGGGGCAGCCAAGCAATCAGCCCCAGCATTTT,CASTDSRGQPSNQPQHF
TRBV7-2,TRBJ1-1,.,.,TGTGCCAGCAGCTTAGGGACGGGCAGGGGGAACACTGAAGCTTTCTTT,CASSLGTGRGNTEAFF
TRBV6-1,TRBJ1-1,.,.,TGTGCCAGCAGTCAACTAGGTGGTGGGACTGAAGCTTTCTTT,CASSQLGGGTEAFF
TRBV2,TRBJ1-5,.,many,TGTGCCAGCAGTGGAGAGGCCCGAAGCAATCAGCCCCAGCATTTT,CASSGEARSNQPQHF
TRBV6-6,TRBJ1-4,.,few,TGTGCCAGCGCGGGACCCGTTAATGAAAAACTGTTTTTT,CASAGPVNEKLFF
TRBV14,TRBJ2-7,.,.,TGTGCCAGCAGCCATAGCACCTACGAGCAGTACTTC,CASSHSTYEQYF
TRBV5-1,TRBJ2-7,TRBD1,.,TGCGCCAGCAGCTTGGTGGGGGACAGGGCCCACGAGCAGTACTTC,CASSLVGDRAHEQYF